Listed below are T cell receptor beta chains from one sample, sequenced in a study of cytomegalovirus exposure and HLA in healthy donors. Sequenced by immunoSEQ multiplex PCR; TCRdb stores in-frame clones only, minus some. The data contain around 130,000 clones, around 8.5% of them singletons. The sequenced sample was PBMCs. The receptors shown here come from a man aged 40-50 years in good health and CMV-seronegative. The CDR3 runs from the conserved cysteine through the conserved F or W. The D gene is left open where the match is weak. Where a row states a size, it is once, few, many or the class of an expanded clone; other rows omit it.

d_call: .; v_call: TRBV18; j_call: TRBJ2-5; clone_size: few; cdr3_nt: TGTGCCAGCTCACCACAGTTGGCGGGAATGGTAGAGACCCAGTACTTC; cdr3_aa: CASSPQLAGMVETQYF
d_call: .; v_call: TRBV4-1; j_call: TRBJ2-5; clone_size: few; cdr3_nt: TGCGCCAGCGCTGAGGGGGCAGGGAGGTACCAAGAGACCCAGTACTTC; cdr3_aa: CASAEGAGRYQETQYF
d_call: .; v_call: TRBV2; j_call: TRBJ1-4; clone_size: .; cdr3_nt: TGTGCCAGCAGTGGATTGGACAGACAAGAAAAACTGTTTTTT; cdr3_aa: CASSGLDRQEKLFF
d_call: TRBD1; v_call: TRBV6-5; j_call: TRBJ1-6; clone_size: few; cdr3_nt: TGTGCCAGCAGTTCAAGGACAGGGGTTAATTCACCCCTCCACTTT; cdr3_aa: CASSSRTGVNSPLHF
d_call: TRBD1; v_call: TRBV30; j_call: TRBJ1-2; clone_size: few; cdr3_nt: TGTGCCTGGAGTGACAGGGGGGCCTATGGCTACACCTTC; cdr3_aa: CAWSDRGAYGYTF
d_call: TRBD1; v_call: TRBV4-1; j_call: TRBJ2-2; clone_size: few; cdr3_nt: TGCGCCAGCAGCCAAGGACAGGGGGCCGGGGAGCTGTTTTTT; cdr3_aa: CASSQGQGAGELFF
d_call: .; v_call: TRBV18; j_call: TRBJ1-5; clone_size: few; cdr3_nt: TGTGCCAGCTCACCTGGAGTGAATCAGCCCCAGCATTTT; cdr3_aa: CASSPGVNQPQHF
d_call: TRBD2; v_call: TRBV4-2; j_call: TRBJ2-5; clone_size: few; cdr3_nt: TGTGCCAGCAGCCAAGAAAGGCTAGCGGGGGCTGAGACCCAGTACTTC; cdr3_aa: CASSQERLAGAETQYF
d_call: .; v_call: TRBV9; j_call: TRBJ1-2; clone_size: .; cdr3_nt: TGTGCCAGCAGCGTAAGTGGAACCAGGGAGGGGAACTATGGCTACACCTTC; cdr3_aa: CASSVSGTREGNYGYTF
d_call: .; v_call: TRBV7-9; j_call: TRBJ2-3; clone_size: few; cdr3_nt: TGTGCCAGCAGTCCTAGTGTCGATACGCAGTATTTT; cdr3_aa: CASSPSVDTQYF
d_call: TRBD1; v_call: TRBV10-1; j_call: TRBJ2-1; clone_size: few; cdr3_nt: TGCGCCAGCAGTGAGTCGGACAGGTACAATGAGCAGTTCTTC; cdr3_aa: CASSESDRYNEQFF
d_call: .; v_call: TRBV15; j_call: TRBJ2-2; clone_size: few; cdr3_nt: TGTGCCACCAGGGCAGGATACACCGGGGAGCTGTTTTTT; cdr3_aa: CATRAGYTGELFF
d_call: .; v_call: TRBV19; j_call: TRBJ1-2; clone_size: few; cdr3_nt: TGTGCCAGTAGTCGTCAGGGGTCGGGAGGCTACACCTTC; cdr3_aa: CASSRQGSGGYTF
d_call: .; v_call: TRBV6-6; j_call: TRBJ1-5; clone_size: .; cdr3_nt: TGTGCCAGCAGTTACGCCGCATCTTTCGGGGATCAGCCCCAGCATTTT; cdr3_aa: CASSYAASFGDQPQHF
d_call: .; v_call: TRBV28; j_call: TRBJ1-1; clone_size: .; cdr3_nt: TGTGCCAGCCGGTGGGGGACTAACACTGAAGCTTTCTTT; cdr3_aa: CASRWGTNTEAFF
d_call: .; v_call: TRBV9; j_call: TRBJ2-7; clone_size: .; cdr3_nt: TGTGCCAGCAGCACCAGGGGGGACTACGAGCAGTACTTC; cdr3_aa: CASSTRGDYEQYF
d_call: TRBD1; v_call: TRBV19; j_call: TRBJ1-4; clone_size: few; cdr3_nt: TGTGCCAGTAGTCTCCGTCCTGTTAGCCGGGACAGTAATGAAAAACTGTTTTTT; cdr3_aa: CASSLRPVSRDSNEKLFF
d_call: TRBD1; v_call: TRBV6-5; j_call: TRBJ1-6; clone_size: .; cdr3_nt: TGTGCCAGCAGTCCGGGACAGGGTCATTCACCCCTCCACTTT; cdr3_aa: CASSPGQGHSPLHF
d_call: .; v_call: TRBV28; j_call: TRBJ1-5; clone_size: few; cdr3_nt: TGTGCCAGCAGTTTGGGGCCTGCTCAGGGAAGGGGAAGCAATCAGCCCCAGCATTTT; cdr3_aa: CASSLGPAQGRGSNQPQHF
d_call: .; v_call: TRBV10-3; j_call: TRBJ1-2; clone_size: .; cdr3_nt: TGTGCCATCAGTGAAAATAGAGGCTCAGGGTATGGCTACACCTTC; cdr3_aa: CAISENRGSGYGYTF
d_call: TRBD1; v_call: TRBV28; j_call: TRBJ1-1; clone_size: few; cdr3_nt: TGTGCCAGCAGGGGACAGGGGGGACGTGAAGCTTTCTTT; cdr3_aa: CASRGQGGREAFF
d_call: .; v_call: TRBV19; j_call: TRBJ2-2; clone_size: few; cdr3_nt: TGTGCCAGTAGTATGGGGCTAGCGCCTTACAACGGGGAGCTGTTTTTT; cdr3_aa: CASSMGLAPYNGELFF
d_call: TRBD1; v_call: TRBV10-3; j_call: TRBJ2-3; clone_size: .; cdr3_nt: TGTGCCATCAGTGCCGGGACAGCTTACACAGATACGCAGTATTTT; cdr3_aa: CAISAGTAYTDTQYF
d_call: TRBD2; v_call: TRBV5-4; j_call: TRBJ2-7; clone_size: few; cdr3_nt: TGTGCCAGCAGCTTCGGGACTAGCGGGTTATCCTACGAGCAGTACTTC; cdr3_aa: CASSFGTSGLSYEQYF
d_call: .; v_call: TRBV19; j_call: TRBJ1-2; clone_size: few; cdr3_nt: TGTGCCAGTAGTATAGCCTCACGGGGAGCTAACTATGGCTACACCTTC; cdr3_aa: CASSIASRGANYGYTF
d_call: .; v_call: TRBV4-3; j_call: TRBJ2-5; clone_size: .; cdr3_nt: TGCGCCAGCAGCCAAGAGACAGACTACCAAGAGACCCAGTACTTC; cdr3_aa: CASSQETDYQETQYF
d_call: .; v_call: TRBV4-1; j_call: TRBJ1-2; clone_size: .; cdr3_nt: TGCGCCAGCAGCCAACAGGGGAAGGCTAACTATGGCTACACCTTC; cdr3_aa: CASSQQGKANYGYTF
d_call: .; v_call: TRBV7-2; j_call: TRBJ2-7; clone_size: .; cdr3_nt: TGTGCCAGCAGCAGAGATTACTTCTCCTACGAGCAGTACTTC; cdr3_aa: CASSRDYFSYEQYF
d_call: TRBD1; v_call: TRBV4-1; j_call: TRBJ1-1; clone_size: few; cdr3_nt: TGCGCCAGCAGCCAAGTGCCCGACAGGGTAGACACTGAAGCTTTCTTT; cdr3_aa: CASSQVPDRVDTEAFF
d_call: .; v_call: TRBV5-6; j_call: TRBJ2-2; clone_size: few; cdr3_nt: TGTGCCAGCAGCTCAGGGATACTTACCGGGGAGCTGTTTTTT; cdr3_aa: CASSSGILTGELFF
d_call: .; v_call: TRBV27; j_call: TRBJ1-6; clone_size: few; cdr3_nt: TGTGCCAGCAGTTCCGTAGAGAATTCACCCCTCCACTTT; cdr3_aa: CASSSVENSPLHF
d_call: TRBD1; v_call: TRBV2; j_call: TRBJ2-1; clone_size: .; cdr3_nt: TGTGCCTCTGCGCGGGGACAGGTATACAATGAGCAGTTCTTC; cdr3_aa: CASARGQVYNEQFF
d_call: .; v_call: TRBV23-1; j_call: TRBJ2-3; clone_size: few; cdr3_nt: TGCGCCAGCAGCCGCAGAGCGGAGAGCACAGATACGCAGTATTTT; cdr3_aa: CASSRRAESTDTQYF
d_call: TRBD2; v_call: TRBV28; j_call: TRBJ2-3; clone_size: few; cdr3_nt: TGTGCCAGCAGCCCCGCGAGCGGGGGGGCCGGAGATACGCAGTATTTT; cdr3_aa: CASSPASGGAGDTQYF
d_call: .; v_call: TRBV15; j_call: TRBJ1-6; clone_size: few; cdr3_nt: TGTGCCACCAGCAGAGTATTGGGGGCCGTAAGGAGCTCCTATAATTCACCCCTCCACTTT; cdr3_aa: CATSRVLGAVRSSYNSPLHF
d_call: .; v_call: TRBV4-1; j_call: TRBJ1-5; clone_size: .; cdr3_nt: TGCGCCAGCAGCCGGAGGGAGGATCAGCCCCAGCATTTT; cdr3_aa: CASSRREDQPQHF
d_call: .; v_call: TRBV10-3; j_call: TRBJ2-3; clone_size: few; cdr3_nt: TGTGCCATGTCAAAGACTGGAAGCACAGATACGCAGTATTTT; cdr3_aa: CAMSKTGSTDTQYF
d_call: .; v_call: TRBV10-1; j_call: TRBJ1-1; clone_size: .; cdr3_nt: TGCGCCAGCAGATCCCGGGGCACTGAAGCTTTCTTT; cdr3_aa: CASRSRGTEAFF
d_call: TRBD2; v_call: TRBV6-1; j_call: TRBJ2-3; clone_size: .; cdr3_nt: TGTAGTAGCGGGGGGGCTCAAGATACGCAGTATTTT; cdr3_aa: CSSGGAQDTQYF
d_call: TRBD1; v_call: TRBV19; j_call: TRBJ2-7; clone_size: few; cdr3_nt: TGTGCCAGTAGCCCCCAAGGGGGGACAGGGTACGAGCAGTACTTC; cdr3_aa: CASSPQGGTGYEQYF
d_call: .; v_call: TRBV19; j_call: TRBJ2-2; clone_size: few; cdr3_nt: TGTGCCAGTAGTATAAGGGGAAACACCGGGGAGCTGTTTTTT; cdr3_aa: CASSIRGNTGELFF
d_call: TRBD1; v_call: TRBV5-1; j_call: TRBJ2-6; clone_size: few; cdr3_nt: TGCGCCAGCAGACGAGCCTCCGGGACAGGGCCCTCTGGGGCCAACGTCCTGACTTTC; cdr3_aa: CASRRASGTGPSGANVLTF
d_call: TRBD1; v_call: TRBV5-1; j_call: TRBJ1-2; clone_size: few; cdr3_nt: TGCGCCAGCAGCTTAGGGACAGGGTCGTCCTATGGCTACACCTTC; cdr3_aa: CASSLGTGSSYGYTF
d_call: TRBD1; v_call: TRBV11-2; j_call: TRBJ2-1; clone_size: few; cdr3_nt: TGTGCCAGCAGCTTAGTGGGACAGGGGATCGGTGAGCAGTTCTTC; cdr3_aa: CASSLVGQGIGEQFF
d_call: TRBD2; v_call: TRBV5-6; j_call: TRBJ2-3; clone_size: .; cdr3_nt: TGTGCCAGCAGCTTGCTAGCGGGGGAAAACACAGATACGCAGTATTTT; cdr3_aa: CASSLLAGENTDTQYF
d_call: .; v_call: TRBV11-2; j_call: TRBJ1-3; clone_size: few; cdr3_nt: TGTGCCAGCAGCATAGGACAGTCCGGAAACACCATATATTTT; cdr3_aa: CASSIGQSGNTIYF
d_call: TRBD1; v_call: TRBV6-1; j_call: TRBJ1-2; clone_size: few; cdr3_nt: TGTGCCAGCAGTGAAAGACAGGGTTTAAGCTATGGCTACACCTTC; cdr3_aa: CASSERQGLSYGYTF
d_call: .; v_call: TRBV30; j_call: TRBJ1-2; clone_size: few; cdr3_nt: TGTGCCTGGAGTCCAGGGACACCTAACTATGGCTACACCTTC; cdr3_aa: CAWSPGTPNYGYTF
d_call: TRBD1; v_call: TRBV5-4; j_call: TRBJ2-5; clone_size: few; cdr3_nt: TGTGCCAGCAGCTTGACAGGGGGCGGAGAGACCCAGTACTTC; cdr3_aa: CASSLTGGGETQYF
d_call: .; v_call: TRBV6-1; j_call: TRBJ2-4; clone_size: few; cdr3_nt: TGTGCCAGCAGTCTCAAACTAGTCGGCAAAAACATTCAGTACTTC; cdr3_aa: CASSLKLVGKNIQYF
d_call: TRBD1; v_call: TRBV2; j_call: TRBJ2-7; clone_size: .; cdr3_nt: TGTGCCAGCAGTGAAGACCGGGACAGCTACGAGCAGTACTTC; cdr3_aa: CASSEDRDSYEQYF
d_call: .; v_call: TRBV28; j_call: TRBJ1-3; clone_size: few; cdr3_nt: TGTGCCAGCAGTCCCCCCCAGGGGTCCGGAAACACCATATATTTT; cdr3_aa: CASSPPQGSGNTIYF
d_call: .; v_call: TRBV6-6; j_call: TRBJ2-7; clone_size: .; cdr3_nt: TGTGCCAGCCGTTCTAGGGACAAGGAGAGTAGAGAGCAGTACTTC; cdr3_aa: CASRSRDKESREQYF
d_call: TRBD1; v_call: TRBV7-8; j_call: TRBJ1-6; clone_size: .; cdr3_nt: TGTGCCAGCGCCTCAGGGGGTGAGGTTTCACCCCTCCACTTT; cdr3_aa: CASASGGEVSPLHF